This TCR beta chain was sequenced in a study of T cell responses to AZD1222 COVID-19 vaccine. Study-wide results and limits: Spike-specific TCR breadth and depth grew following two AZD1222 doses. Spike-spanning, vaccine-associated CD4 TCRs were dominant at 160-218 and 743-854. In a largely white British group with more females than males, clonal diversity was possibly underestimated.

Repertoires were generated with immunoSEQ multiplex PCR, while TCRdb's copy carries only in-frame clones and drops some. In the table there are 110,000 to 150,000 clones, about 88% of which are singletons. For this clone: Its antigen is unidentified.

Germline V lookup: CDR1 SGHRS, CDR2 YFSETQ. Trimming took 0 bases from V and 6 from J, leaving 8 bases between them. The CDR3 loop spans 13 amino acids. This TCR was sampled from an adult who received the AZD1222 COVID-19 vaccine. The specimen was peripheral blood, collected 28 days after the second AZD1222 dose. This sequence joins TRBV5-1 and TRBJ2-3; tentatively, D is TRBD1 (6 bases). The CDR3 coding sequence is TGCGCCAGCAGCTTGGAGGGGGAGGATACGCAGTATTTT. This translates into CASSLEGEDTQYF.